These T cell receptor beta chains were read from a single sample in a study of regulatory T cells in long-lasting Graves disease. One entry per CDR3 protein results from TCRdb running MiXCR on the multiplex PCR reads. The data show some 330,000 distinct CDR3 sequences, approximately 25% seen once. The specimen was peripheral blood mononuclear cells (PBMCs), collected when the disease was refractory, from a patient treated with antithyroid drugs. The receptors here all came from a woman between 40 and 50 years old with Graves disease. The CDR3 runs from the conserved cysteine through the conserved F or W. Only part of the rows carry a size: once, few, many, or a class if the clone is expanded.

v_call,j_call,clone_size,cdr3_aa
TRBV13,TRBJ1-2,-,CASSPGPTKVPNYGYTF
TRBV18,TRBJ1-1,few,CASSPEQGSSGTAFF
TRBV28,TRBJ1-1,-,CASSFGGGPTGAFF
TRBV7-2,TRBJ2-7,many,CASSLGSRAGEQYF
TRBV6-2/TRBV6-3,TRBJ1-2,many,CASSYDRGFHFPGYTF
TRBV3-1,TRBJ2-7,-,CASSVESHPSEQYF
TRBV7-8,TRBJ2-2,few,CASRKIAGGPGELFF
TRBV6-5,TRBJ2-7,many,CASSYPKTSGRFDEQYF
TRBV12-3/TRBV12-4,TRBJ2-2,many,CASSRGYTGELFF
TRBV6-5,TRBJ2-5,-,CASSYPYPGETQYF
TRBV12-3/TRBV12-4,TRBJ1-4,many,CASSSRSRGYEKLFF
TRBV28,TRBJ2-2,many,CASSFVRIAVTGELFF
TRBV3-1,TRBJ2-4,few,CASSQGPSSGNIQYF
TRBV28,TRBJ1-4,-,CASSHPLEKLFF
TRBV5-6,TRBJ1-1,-,CASSLNFLEAFF
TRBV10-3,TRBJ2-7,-,CAISESPPGQGAYEQYF
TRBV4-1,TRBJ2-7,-,CASSQGVLVGYEQYF
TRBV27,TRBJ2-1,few,CASSHRGIHEQFF
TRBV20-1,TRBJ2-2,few,CSASVRNTGELFF
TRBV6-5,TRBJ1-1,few,CASSLTGSLEAFF
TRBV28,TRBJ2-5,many,CASSLSGRQETQYF
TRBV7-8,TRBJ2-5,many,CASRQTGTQQETQYF
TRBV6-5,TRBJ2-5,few,CASSFFGGGETQYF
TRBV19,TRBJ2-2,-,CASSTSTSFTGELFF
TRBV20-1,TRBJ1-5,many,CSARDLGADNQPQHF
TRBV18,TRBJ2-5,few,CASSPYGTETQYF
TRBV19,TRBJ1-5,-,CASSKQGNQPQHF
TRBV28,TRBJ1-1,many,CASNVPGTENTEAFF
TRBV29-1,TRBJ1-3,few,CSVEQGNTIYF
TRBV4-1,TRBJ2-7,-,CASSQVSRSYEQYF
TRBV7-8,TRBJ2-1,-,CASSRGGLAGVSYNEQFF
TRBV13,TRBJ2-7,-,CASSLNLREGLYEQYF
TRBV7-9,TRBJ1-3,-,CASSLGQSGGAEGNTIYF
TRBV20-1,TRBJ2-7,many,CSARLASYEQYF
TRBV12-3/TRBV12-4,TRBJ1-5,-,CASSLRERQPQHF
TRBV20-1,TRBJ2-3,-,CSAGRTDTDTQYF
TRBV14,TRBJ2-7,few,CASSPRDRSREQYF
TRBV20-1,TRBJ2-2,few,CSARRVAGELFF
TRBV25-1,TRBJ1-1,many,CASSEYILTSNTEAFF
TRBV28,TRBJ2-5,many,CASSSSGPGKTQYF
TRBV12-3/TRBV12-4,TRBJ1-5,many,CASSNQGAGVTPQHF
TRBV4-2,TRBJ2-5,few,CASSYLLGTSGRVETQYF
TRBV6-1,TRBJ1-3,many,CASRLDSYSGNTIYF
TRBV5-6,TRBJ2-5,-,CASSFGTQETQYF
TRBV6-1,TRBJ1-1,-,CASSVSSNSEAFF
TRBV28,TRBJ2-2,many,CASSFVGYAGELFF
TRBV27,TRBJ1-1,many,CASSNRQGMNTEAFF
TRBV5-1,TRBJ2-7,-,CASKVNRDLYEQYF
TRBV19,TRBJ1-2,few,CASSYIWGQGGGYTF
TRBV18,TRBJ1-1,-,CASSPLGAEAFF
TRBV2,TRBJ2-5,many,CASSRGHDRKTQYF
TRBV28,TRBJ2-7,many,CASSEPRGRRFEQYF